This TCR beta chain is from a study of regulatory and conventional T cells in RAG deficiency. The V gene lost 3 bases and the J gene lost 4 bases, with 16 bases spanning the gap. The germline gives CDR1 LNHDA, CDR2 SQIVND (reference sequence). This CDR3 spans 15 amino acids. Study outcomes and limitations: Shorter CDR3s in all patient subsets; >85% Treg-Tconv overlap in Omenn. Omenn CD25-high CD127-low cells may be activated cells, not true Tregs. Control T-cell subsets had markedly higher Shannon entropy and lower Simpson indices than RAG-deficient patients.

Clones were read by immunoSEQ multiplex PCR, and TCRdb kept only the in-frame ones, dropping some. Here the sample spans about 46,000 clones, 75% to 90% being singletons. This clone was seen more than once but under ten times. What it recognizes is unknown. Conventional CD4+ T cells were sorted from blood as CD25-low CD127-high cells. These records were also assigned to another study, of regulatory T cells. That work adds: The primer mix had 52 TRBV and 13 TRBJ primers. Patient repertoires had restricted TRB V-J pairs and skewed V and J usage, most in Tregs.

V is TRBV19 and J is TRBJ2-7; D may be TRBD1 (6 bases). Sequences were obtained from CD4+ effector T cells sorted from blood. The TCR originated in a human donor in good health. CDR3 sequence reads: CASSISQGRGYEQYF. CDR3 bases: TGTGCCAGTAGTATTTCACAGGGCAGGGGATACGAGCAGTACTTC.